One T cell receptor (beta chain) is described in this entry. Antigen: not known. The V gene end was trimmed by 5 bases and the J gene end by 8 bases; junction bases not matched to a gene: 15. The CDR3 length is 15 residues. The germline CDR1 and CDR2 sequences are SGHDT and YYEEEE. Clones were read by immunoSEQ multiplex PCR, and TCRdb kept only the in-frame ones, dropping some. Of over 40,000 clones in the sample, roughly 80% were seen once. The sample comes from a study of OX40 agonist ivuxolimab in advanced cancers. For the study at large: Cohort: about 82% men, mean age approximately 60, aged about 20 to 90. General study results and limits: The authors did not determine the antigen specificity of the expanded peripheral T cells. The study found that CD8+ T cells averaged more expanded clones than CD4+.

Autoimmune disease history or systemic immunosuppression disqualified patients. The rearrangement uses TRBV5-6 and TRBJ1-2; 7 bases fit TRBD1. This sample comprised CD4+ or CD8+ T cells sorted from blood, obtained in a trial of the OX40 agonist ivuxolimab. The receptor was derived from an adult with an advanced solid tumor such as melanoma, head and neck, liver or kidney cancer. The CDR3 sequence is CASRQGLRQGSGYTF. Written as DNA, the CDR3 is TGTGCCAGCAGGCAGGGGCTTAGACAGGGAAGCGGCTACACCTTC.